This entry is about one T cell receptor beta chain. Its cognate antigen is unknown. The PCR made use of 60 Vbeta and 13 Jbeta primers. Sequencing used immunoSEQ multiplex PCR; TCRdb keeps in-frame clones, though not all of them. Here the sample spans about 89,000 clones, over 8% being singletons. These data are taken from a study of cytomegalovirus exposure and HLA in healthy donors. Study findings and constraints: In a later analysis, TCR beta V- and J-gene trimming was associated with a missense DCLRE1C variant. 150 to 200 TCR beta chains were listed as cytomegalovirus-associated.

The CDR3 length is 13 residues. The V end lost 8 bases, the J end lost 1 base, and 11 bases lay between the germline ends. Germline V gives CDR1 WNHNN, CDR2 SYGVQD (reference sequence). This TCR came from a man aged 50-60 years in good health and CMV-seropositive. The sequencing sample was made of PBMCs. This chain connects TRBV10-1 to TRBJ1-1; D gene unclear. The CDR3 sequence: CASRGLQNTEAFF. Written as DNA, the CDR3 is TGCGCCAGCCGAGGACTGCAGAACACTGAAGCTTTCTTT.